Included here is one T cell receptor beta chain sequence, with context. Its binding antigen is unknown. Base qualities are not provided; no much larger clone lies one nucleotide away. The sample has other DNA sequences that encode this CDR3 too. The trim is 4 bases for V and 2 bases for J, with a gap of 12 bases between the germline ends. Taken from cysteine to phenylalanine, the CDR3 has 14 residues. Of the read, only the CDR3 DNA is kept; its 42 bases are in frame from base 1. CDR1 SGHRS and CDR2 YFSETQ are derived from the germline V gene. In Seattle, one collaborating source enrolled patients while the infection was active and tracked those patients longitudinally over the course of disease. Whole blood was collected in K2EDTA tubes by collaborating institutions according to the institutions' own protocols. For TCRbeta analysis, collaborators shipped samples as frozen whole blood, isolated PBMCs, or DNA extracted from either of those sample types.

This entry belongs to a study of blood T cell repertoires in COVID-19 (dated by TCRdb to the early 2020s). In terms of the full investigation: Samples covering the acute and convalescent phases of COVID-19 were provided by collaborators in the United States, Italy and Spain. Subjects who had been exposed to COVID-19, were actively infected with it, or had recovered from it provided the deeply sampled blood TCRbeta repertoires that made up the dataset. HLA class I and class II types, where available, came from metadata supplied by the sample provider rather than from assay-based typing. The prospective study material was composed of cDNA or gDNA derived from T cells, B-cell-depleted T cells, or PBMCs. Sample metadata almost always included a de-identified subject ID, COVID-19 status, age in years and sex. A freely available public database, intended as a resource for researchers studying the immune response to SARS-CoV-2, is where the repertoires were released. Samples were obtained from the ongoing ImmuneRACE study (first 160 participants) and from about 1,300 subjects provided by 6 global collaborators.

TCRbeta CDR3 regions were amplified from genomic DNA by means of the immunoSEQ Assay, a bias-controlled multiplex PCR. From the authors' description of their analysis: The number of nucleated cells in each sample was estimated from the amplification of reference gene primers within the assay. To quantify the absolute abundance of each unique TCRbeta CDR3 rearrangement, sequence reads were collapsed and filtered. Productive Simpson clonality was computed per sample as the square root of Simpson's diversity index over productive rearrangements. Sourced from immuneACCESS, this table was stored by TCRdb with only in-frame sequences that have V and J called. A share of the clones is absent; for the studies checked, an unresolved V gene accounts for under half, and the remainder has no known explanation. V, J and clone size were drawn from that table, and D and trimming were deduced from the DNA. The sample has 250,000 to 350,000 clones on record, approximately 83% of them singletons. The ten largest clones take up roughly 14% of the sample.

What the research found in general, with its limitations: The amount of clinical and demographic metadata varied by source and participant and was provided uncurated.

Specimen: peripheral blood. Rearrangement joined TRBV5-1 to TRBJ1-1, and possibly TRBD1, on 6 matching bases. The TCR comes from a person aged 65 to 85 with COVID-19, enrolled during active disease. The DNA sequence follows: TGCGCCAGCAGCCTGGACAGACTAAACACTGAAGCTTTCTTT. Protein translation: CASSLDRLNTEAFF.